This entry is about one T cell receptor (beta chain). Antigen unknown. Trimming took 6 bases from V and 6 from J, leaving 17 bases between them. This CDR3 contains 14 residues. Germline V gives CDR1 SEHNR, CDR2 FQNEAQ (reference sequence). The data were obtained in a study of cytomegalovirus exposure and HLA in healthy donors. Points from the study as a whole: In an earlier analysis, in some 500 donors, most V segments appeared productive either ~90% or ~30% of the time. Most TCR sequences showed up rarely, but some public TCRs showed up in many donors.

PCR employed 60 Vbeta and 13 Jbeta primers. Under the authors' procedure: A later analysis tallied some 80 million unique TCR beta chains, about 9.9 million of them shared. The assay was immunoSEQ multiplex PCR, and TCRdb's table has in-frame clones only and misses some. That table supplies the V and J calls and clone size; D and trimming were determined from the DNA. This table holds tens of thousands of clones. This TCR derives from a female donor in good health and CMV-seronegative. Sequencing used PBMCs. This chain links TRBV7-9 with TRBJ1-1; D gene ambiguous. CDR3 region: CASRFDMGVAEAFF. The DNA for the CDR3 is TGTGCCAGCAGGTTCGACATGGGAGTCGCTGAAGCTTTCTTT.